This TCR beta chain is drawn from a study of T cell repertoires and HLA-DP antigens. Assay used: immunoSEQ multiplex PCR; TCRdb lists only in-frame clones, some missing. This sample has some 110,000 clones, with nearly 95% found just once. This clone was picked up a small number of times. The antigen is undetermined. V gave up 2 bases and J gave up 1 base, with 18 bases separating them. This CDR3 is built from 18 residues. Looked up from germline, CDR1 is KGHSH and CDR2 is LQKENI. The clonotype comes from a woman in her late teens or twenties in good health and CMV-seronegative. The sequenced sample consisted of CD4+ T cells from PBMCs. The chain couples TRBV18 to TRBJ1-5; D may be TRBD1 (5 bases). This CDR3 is CASSPTPRRGASNQPQHF. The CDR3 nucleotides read TGTGCCAGCTCACCAACCCCAAGGAGAGGGGCAAGCAATCAGCCCCAGCATTTT.